These 8 T cell receptor beta chains were sequenced from one sample in a study of blood T cell repertoires in COVID-19. Produced via immunoSEQ multiplex PCR; TCRdb's table is partial and in-frame only. The sample yields approximately 140,000 clones, around 84% seen once. The source material was PBMCs or T cells enriched from blood (not recorded which). Receptors originate from a middle-aged man with acute COVID-19.

The chain employs TRBV3-1 (or the pseudogene TRBV3-2) and TRBJ1-2; 9 nucleotides align to TRBD1. Germline CDR1 and CDR2: LGHDT and YNNKEL (reference sequence). V was pared by 4 bases and J by 2 bases, with 5 bases of the junction left unmatched. This CDR3 spans 15 amino acids. This chain's CDR3 is CASSPLGTGNYGYTF. CDR3 DNA: TGTGCCAGCAGCCCTCTCGGGACAGGGAACTATGGCTACACCTTC.

V gene TRBV27 combines with J gene TRBJ2-7; D gene unclear. Germline lookup yields CDR1 MNHEY and CDR2 SMNVEV (reference sequence). Trimming removed 7 bases at V and 1 base at J, with 8 bases between. CDR3 length: 12 residues. The CDR3 DNA sequence: TGTGCCAGCACCCTAAGTTCCTACGAGCAGTACTTC. Protein: CASTLSSYEQYF.

J is TRBJ2-6 and V is TRBV10-3, with 7 bases aligning to TRBD1. The J segment lost 1 base and the V segment lost 6 bases, leaving 9 bases of the junction unmatched. Per the germline V gene, CDR1 is ENHRY and CDR2 is SYGVKD. The CDR3 loop spans 17 amino acids. CDR3 region: CAIRKPGQPSGANVLTF. As DNA, the CDR3 is TGTGCCATCAGGAAACCGGGACAGCCTTCTGGGGCCAACGTCCTGACTTTC.

The chain carries TRBV7-9 and TRBJ2-3, with 14 positions matching TRBD2. Per the germline V gene, CDR1 is SEHNR and CDR2 is FQNEAQ (reference sequence). Losses at the gene ends were 5 bases for V and 4 bases for J; bases not matched to a gene: 11. CDR3 length equals 18 residues. For the CDR3, the DNA is TGTGCCAGCAGCCTCCTCGGGACTAGCGGGAGTGGGGCAGATACGCAGTATTTT. It codes for CASSLLGTSGSGADTQYF. Full variable domain (missing parts from reference TRBV7-9 and TRBJ2-3): DTGVSQNPRHKITKRGQNVTFRCDPISEHNRLYWYRQTLGQGPEFLTYFQNEAQLEKSRLLSDRFSAERPKGSFSTLEIQRTEQGDSAMYLCASSLLGTSGSGADTQYFGPGTRLTVL.

This chain uses TRBV11-2 with TRBJ1-1; TRBD1 is a possible D gene (5 bases). In germline, CDR1 is SGHAT, CDR2 FQNNGV. The CDR3 totals 15 residues. Between the trimmed V and J ends, which lost 5 bases and 2 bases, there was a span of 15 bases. The CDR3 DNA is TGTGCCAGCAGCCTAATGGGGGGGTTTAACACTGAAGCTTTCTTT. Translating gives CASSLMGGFNTEAFF.

This chain joins TRBV28 and TRBJ1-4; D unclear. Looked up from germline, CDR1 is MDHEN and CDR2 is SYDVKM. Trimming removed 2 bases at V and 8 bases at J, with 9 bases between. This CDR3 comprises 13 residues. This CDR3 is CASSLNGQEKLFF. The DNA for the CDR3 is TGTGCCAGCAGTTTAAATGGGCAAGAAAAACTGTTTTTT.

This clone was observed a handful of times. The gene calls are TRBV23-1 and TRBJ1-1; the match to TRBD1 covers 7 bases. TRBV23-1 is sorted into the ORF group, with uncertain function. V shed 4 bases, J shed 1 base, and the junction held 3 bases outside the gene matches. The CDR3 covers 14 residues. The chain's CDR3 is CASSPRDRNTEAFF. The CDR3 nucleotides are TGCGCCAGCAGTCCCCGGGACAGGAACACTGAAGCTTTCTTT.

The genes are TRBV11-3 and TRBJ2-2; 8 nucleotides agree with TRBD1. Trimming took 5 bases from V and 2 from J; bases not matched to a gene: 4. The CDR3 sequence is 15 residues long. Germline V gene sequence: CDR1 SGHNT, CDR2 YENEEA. The DNA for the CDR3 is TGTGCCAGCAGCCGTGGACAGGGTAACACCGGGGAGCTGTTTTTT. Translating gives CASSRGQGNTGELFF.